What follows are 31 T cell receptor beta chains derived from one specimen sequenced in a study of beta chain features in type 1 diabetes. The study's findings and limits: All four CD4+ subsets from Type 1 diabetes patients carried moderately but significantly shorter TCRB CDR3s.

Sequenced material consisted of expressed TCRB transcripts (all of the isolated RNA was reverse transcribed). Here immunoSEQ multiplex PCR was the method, and the copy in TCRdb shows in-frame clones only, minus some. The sample comprises approximately 730,000 clones, 10% to 15% of which are singletons, and roughly 0.022% rests with the top ten. For these TCRs, the target antigens are not known. Sequencing used naive CD4+ T cells from blood. All receptors derive from a man between 18 and 35 years old with type 1 diabetes.

This chain links TRBV10-2 with TRBJ1-6; the D gene is possibly TRBD1 (5 bases). The CDR3 has 14 residues. Trimming took 2 bases from V and 10 from J, leaving 12 bases between them. CDR1 and CDR2 (germline): WSHSY, SAAADI. The CDR3 is CASSEAGLDSPLHF. CDR3 nucleotides: TGCGCCAGCAGTGAGGCAGGGCTAGACTCACCCCTCCACTTT.

This clone was observed a few times. The rearrangement links TRBV18 to TRBJ2-3; D remains ambiguous. The CDR3 length is 13 residues. CDR1 is KGHSH and CDR2 is LQKENI in the germline V gene. V was cut by 0 bases and J by 5 bases, with 6 bases left in between. For the CDR3, the DNA is TGTGCCAGCTCACCACCGGACGGAGATACGCAGTATTTT. This gives the protein CASSPPDGDTQYF. Complete variable domain (other parts from reference TRBV18 and TRBJ2-3): NAGVMQNPRHLVRRRGQEARLRCSPMKGHSHVYWYRQLPEEGLKFMVYLQKENIIDESGMPKERFSAEFPKEGPSILRIQQVVRGDSAAYFCASSPPDGDTQYFGPGTRLTVL.

CDR3 bases: TGTGCCAGCACTCCCCGACTAGCGGGGGGACCCCTATCTAGCACAGATACGCAGTATTTT. This codes for CASTPRLAGGPLSSTDTQYF. The chain recombines TRBV27 with TRBJ2-3, with 13 bases that match TRBD2. Germline CDR1 reads MNHEY; CDR2 reads SMNVEV (reference sequence). J gave up 0 bases and V 7 bases, and 16 bases lay outside the gene matches. The CDR3 spans 20 residues.

As for this clone: The sample has other DNA sequences that encode this CDR3 too. V usage is TRBV27 and J usage is TRBJ1-5; TRBD1 matches 10 bases. V was clipped by 3 bases and J by 5 bases; unmatched bases: 1. Germline V CDR1 and CDR2: MNHEY, SMNVEV (reference sequence). The CDR3 runs 14 residues. DNA of the CDR3: TGTGCCAGCAGTTTTGGACAGGGGGATCAGCCCCAGCATTTT. Translating gives CASSFGQGDQPQHF.

The gene calls are TRBV18 and TRBJ1-3, with 7 bases identical to TRBD1. Germline CDR1 reads KGHSH; CDR2 reads LQKENI. This CDR3 is 16 amino acids long. V shed 3 bases, J shed 2 bases, and the junction held 7 bases outside the gene matches. CDR3 nucleotides: TGTGCCAGCTCACCGACCTCAACAGGGGCTGGAAACACCATATATTTT. Translation: CASSPTSTGAGNTIYF.

The rearrangement joins TRBV28 to TRBJ1-2, with 7 bases lining up with TRBD1. CDR1 is MDHEN, CDR2 SYDVKM, per germline. This CDR3 has 16 amino acids. With V trimmed by 5 bases and J by 6 bases, 15 bases remained unmatched. CDR3 sequence (DNA): TGTGCCAGCAGTCTGTTGACAGGGCCTAAGTGGAATGGCTACACCTTC. Encoded protein: CASSLLTGPKWNGYTF.

The genes are TRBV2 and TRBJ1-1; D is unresolved. V was clipped by 3 bases and J by 5 bases, with 16 bases between them. Looked up from germline, CDR1 is SNHLY and CDR2 is FYNNEI. CDR3 length equals 15 residues. The CDR3 DNA reads as TGTGCCAGCAGTGATCGTCCAAGGGATGGGACTGAAGCTTTCTTT. Encoded protein: CASSDRPRDGTEAFF. Full variable domain (missing parts from reference TRBV2 and TRBJ1-1): EPEVTQTPSHQVTQMGQEVILRCVPISNHLYFYWYRQILGQKVEFLVSFYNNEISEKSEIFDDQFSVERPDGSNFTLKIRSTKLEDSAMYFCASSDRPRDGTEAFFGQGTRLTVV.

This clone has more than one count but fewer than ten. V and J are TRBV18 and TRBJ1-3; D remains unclear. The V gene's germline CDR1 is KGHSH and CDR2 LQKENI. Trimming cost V 3 bases and J 8 bases, with 17 bases left between them. The CDR3 totals 15 residues. Here the CDR3 reads CASSPTAPEGHTIYF. CDR3 nucleotides: TGTGCCAGCTCACCGACGGCCCCCGAAGGACACACCATATATTTT.

The sample holds a few counts of this clone. V gene TRBV27 combines with J gene TRBJ2-5; D is perhaps TRBD2 (6 bases). The CDR3 runs 17 residues. Germline CDR1 MNHEY, CDR2 SMNVEV (reference sequence). Trimming cost V 3 bases and J 0 bases, with 17 bases left between them. The CDR3 region has the DNA TGTGCCAGCAGTTTCAATGGGGCAGGGAGGTACCAAGAGACCCAGTACTTC. Its translation is CASSFNGAGRYQETQYF.

V and J are TRBV5-1 and TRBJ1-6, with a weak D call TRBD1 (5 bases). Trimming shortened V by 0 bases and J by 9 bases, and 10 bases separated the two germline ends. The germline V gene encodes CDR1 SGHRS and CDR2 YFSETQ. The CDR3 sequence is 14 residues long. The CDR3 region is CASSLAAGTSPLHF. CDR3 coding DNA: TGCGCCAGCAGCTTGGCCGCAGGGACTTCACCCCTCCACTTT.

This clone was seen more than once but under ten times. The chain has TRBV4-1 and TRBJ1-3; the match to TRBD1 covers 7 bases. The CDR3 extends over 15 amino acids. Germline V CDR1 and CDR2: MGHRA, YSYEKL. Trimming at V came to 5 bases and at J to 0 bases, leaving 4 bases not matched to a gene. The DNA for the CDR3 is TGCGCCAGCAGCTTTGACAGGGACTCTGGAAACACCATATATTTT. Protein sequence: CASSFDRDSGNTIYF.

This CDR3 reads CASSPRQGAYEQYF. CDR3 DNA sequence: TGCGCCAGCAGCCCCCGACAGGGGGCCTACGAGCAGTACTTC. The genes are TRBV4-1 and TRBJ2-7, with 9 nucleotides matching TRBD1. The germline V gene encodes CDR1 MGHRA and CDR2 YSYEKL. J lost 2 bases, V lost 4 bases, and 3 bases had no gene match. The CDR3 extends over 14 amino acids.

The chain has TRBV4-1 and TRBJ2-1; D is uncertain. Germline CDR1 reads MGHRA; CDR2 reads YSYEKL. The CDR3 loop spans 15 amino acids. The ends were cut back, 0 bases at V and 2 bases at J, with 8 bases in the middle. The CDR3 region is CASSQEGATYNEQFF. CDR3 bases: TGCGCCAGCAGCCAAGAAGGCGCAACCTACAATGAGCAGTTCTTC.

V usage is TRBV28 and J usage is TRBJ1-3; TRBD1 aligns across 7 bases. The CDR3 consists of 14 residues. J was trimmed by 14 bases and V by 5 bases; bases with no gene match: 15. CDR1 and CDR2 from the germline V gene are MDHEN and SYDVKM. The CDR3 reads CASSPPSTGETVYF. CDR3 DNA sequence: TGTGCCAGCAGTCCACCCTCCACAGGGGAAACCGTATATTTT.

This clone showed up just a few times. The chain recombines TRBV19 with TRBJ1-5; 7 nucleotides agree with TRBD1. CDR3 length: 15 amino acids. Germline CDR1 and CDR2: LNHDA and SQIVND (reference sequence). Unmatched junction bases numbered 7, after V lost 7 bases and J lost 1 base. In DNA form, the CDR3 reads TGTGCCAGTACCCGAACAGGGGACAGCAATCAGCCCCAGCATTTT. Protein product: CASTRTGDSNQPQHF.

The chain employs TRBV11-2 and TRBJ1-2, with 9 bases aligning to TRBD1. Per the germline V gene, CDR1 is SGHAT and CDR2 is FQNNGV. The V and J ends lost 3 bases and 2 bases, in that order; junction bases with no gene match: 4. The CDR3 totals 15 residues. The CDR3 sequence is CASSLSGTGNYGYTF. CDR3 bases: TGTGCCAGCAGCTTGTCCGGGACAGGGAACTATGGCTACACCTTC.

V usage is TRBV6-5 and J usage is TRBJ1-1; the D is unclear. Germline loops: CDR1 MNHEY, CDR2 SVGAGI. V lost 0 bases to trimming and J lost 5 bases, with 10 bases between them. The CDR3 loop spans 14 amino acids. CDR3 region: CASSYSAGRTEAFF. CDR3 DNA: TGTGCCAGCAGTTACTCTGCAGGCCGGACTGAAGCTTTCTTT.

V gene TRBV7-9 combines with J gene TRBJ1-6, with 9 bases aligning to TRBD1. Germline V gene lookup returns CDR1 SEHNR and CDR2 FQNEAQ (reference sequence). This CDR3 is 16 amino acids long. With V trimmed by 5 bases and J by 10 bases, 12 bases remained unmatched. The CDR3 region has the DNA TGTGCCAGCAGCCCGACAGGGGGGACATTCAACTCACCCCTCCACTTT. It codes for CASSPTGGTFNSPLHF.

This clone has only a few counts. This CDR3 reads CASSIDGTYFAYPNYGYTF. In nucleotides, the CDR3 is TGTGCCAGTAGTATAGATGGGACATATTTTGCATACCCTAACTATGGCTACACCTTC. The chain is built from TRBV19 and TRBJ1-2, with D tentatively TRBD1 (6 bases). The CDR3 totals 19 residues. Germline-derived CDR1 and CDR2 are LNHDA and SQIVND (reference sequence). Trimming pared 0 bases from V and 0 bases from J, leaving 20 bases between.

V gene TRBV10-1 combines with J gene TRBJ2-3; D unresolved. The CDR3 runs to 14 residues. Deletions cut 4 bases from V and 2 bases from J, with 10 bases between. Germline CDR1 is WNHNN and CDR2 is SYGVQD (reference sequence). The CDR3 nucleotides read TGCGCCAGCAGTGGAGACGGTCCCACAGATACGCAGTATTTT. This codes for CASSGDGPTDTQYF.

This clone came up a few times. The V call is TRBV19, the J call TRBJ2-3; either TRBD1 or TRBD2 may fit D (6 bases each). The CDR3 spans 15 residues. Germline V gene data show CDR1 as LNHDA and CDR2 as SQIVND (reference sequence). Trimming took 3 bases from V and 0 from J, leaving 10 bases between them. CDR3 sequence (DNA): TGTGCCAGTAGTATCCGGGGGCCGAGCACAGATACGCAGTATTTT. The encoded protein is CASSIRGPSTDTQYF.

In this sample, this clone turned up a few times. This chain uses TRBV6-6 with TRBJ1-2; 8 bases map to TRBD1. From germline, CDR1 is MNHNY and CDR2 SVGAGI (reference sequence). Trimming at V came to 2 bases and at J to 5 bases, leaving 10 bases not matched to a gene. CDR3 length: 16 residues. The CDR3 coding sequence is TGTGCCAGCAGTTACAGCGGACAGGGCAGGGGGTATGGCTACACCTTC. It translates to CASSYSGQGRGYGYTF.

The chain combines TRBV19 with TRBJ1-1; no firm D call. Between the trimmed V and J ends, which lost 6 bases and 0 bases, there was a span of 8 bases. Looked up from germline, CDR1 is LNHDA and CDR2 is SQIVND (reference sequence). The CDR3 loop spans 13 amino acids. The CDR3 here is CASRTVMNTEAFF. DNA for the CDR3: TGTGCCAGTAGGACGGTGATGAACACTGAAGCTTTCTTT.

This clone was counted between two and nine times. The rearrangement joins TRBV10-3 to TRBJ1-1, with a tentative D call TRBD1 (6 bases). Germline CDR1 is ENHRY and CDR2 is SYGVKD. V lost 4 bases and J 5 bases, leaving 11 bases between the germline ends. This CDR3 region has 13 residues. The CDR3 coding sequence is TGTGCCATCAGTGGGGGGCCTGGAACTGAAGCTTTCTTT. Its translation is CAISGGPGTEAFF.

The V gene is TRBV28, the J gene TRBJ1-1; D uncertain. The germline CDR1 and CDR2 sequences are MDHEN and SYDVKM. V lost 5 bases, J lost 0 bases, and 10 bases lay in between. CDR3 length: 14 amino acids. CDR3 nucleotides: TGTGCCAGCAGTCCTCCCGACTTGAACACTGAAGCTTTCTTT. It codes for CASSPPDLNTEAFF. The entire variable domain, with the rest obtained from reference TRBV28 and TRBJ1-1, is as follows: DVKVTQSSRYLVKRTGEKVFLECVQDMDHENMFWYRQDPGLGLRLIYFSYDVKMKEKGDIPEGYSVSREKKERFSLILESASTNQTSMYLCASSPPDLNTEAFFGQGTRLTVV.

The V and J genes are TRBV7-9 and TRBJ1-6; TRBD1 aligns across 9 bases. V lost 4 bases, J lost 7 bases, and 8 bases stayed unmatched. The CDR3 covers 16 residues. Germline loops: CDR1 SEHNR, CDR2 FQNEAQ (reference sequence). CDR3 DNA sequence: TGTGCCAGCAGCTCCCGGACAGGGGAGAGGAATTCACCCCTCCACTTT. It encodes CASSSRTGERNSPLHF. Looking up the rest from reference TRBV7-9 and TRBJ1-6 gives the full variable domain: DTGVSQNPRHKITKRGQNVTFRCDPISEHNRLYWYRQTLGQGPEFLTYFQNEAQLEKSRLLSDRFSAERPKGSFSTLEIQRTEQGDSAMYLCASSSRTGERNSPLHFGNGTRLTVT.

V and J are TRBV4-1 and TRBJ1-2; unclear D gene. This CDR3 region has 14 residues. V lost 1 base, J lost 5 bases, and 11 bases lay in between. CDR1 is MGHRA, CDR2 YSYEKL, per germline. The CDR3 DNA follows: TGCGCCAGCAGCCAAGCGGCGGGATTATATGGCTACACCTTC. Translated: CASSQAAGLYGYTF.

This sequence joins TRBV7-9 and TRBJ1-2; 9 bases are a match to TRBD1. V shed 1 base and J 1 base; nucleotides not matched to a gene: 4. The CDR3 has 16 residues. Germline CDR1 reads SEHNR; CDR2 reads FQNEAQ (reference sequence). CDR3 loop: CASSLEWGQGNYGYTF. For the CDR3, the DNA is TGTGCCAGCAGCTTAGAGTGGGGACAGGGTAACTATGGCTACACCTTC.

The sample holds a few counts of this clone. V and J are TRBV27 and TRBJ1-5; the match to TRBD1 covers 7 bases. In germline, CDR1 is MNHEY, CDR2 SMNVEV (reference sequence). The CDR3 consists of 14 residues. V lost 7 bases, J lost 4 bases, and 7 bases stayed unmatched. CDR3 DNA sequence: TGTGCCAGCACCCCCACAGGGGCAAATCAGCCCCAGCATTTT. Residues: CASTPTGANQPQHF.

This clone occurred a few times. The J gene is TRBJ2-3, the V gene TRBV11-2; no clear D. The germline V and J ends were trimmed by 6 bases and 3 bases, with 16 bases remaining between them. The CDR3 consists of 15 residues. Per germline, CDR1 SGHAT and CDR2 FQNNGV. CDR3 DNA: TGTGCCAGCAGTTCGACCCCGGAGCGAACAGATACGCAGTATTTT. It translates to CASSSTPERTDTQYF.

The chain employs TRBV28 and TRBJ2-5, with 10 bases identical to TRBD1. From germline, CDR1 is MDHEN and CDR2 SYDVKM. There are 14 residues in the CDR3. Trimming cost V 3 bases and J 5 bases; bases outside gene matches: 3. The CDR3 DNA is TGTGCCAGCAGTTTGGGACAGGGGTACGAGACCCAGTACTTC. It codes for CASSLGQGYETQYF.